These 26 T cell receptor beta chains were sequenced from one sample in a study of CD8+CD57+ T cells in acquired aplastic anemia. Patients selected for sequencing had displayed CD8+CD57+ cell expansion by flow cytometry. Genomic DNA, serving as template, underwent TCR beta VDJ and CDR3 profiling. In TCRdb, the reads were re-called with MiXCR into one record per CDR3 protein. The table includes 180,000 or so distinct CDR3 sequences, roughly half detected once. Material: sorted CD4+, CD8+, or CD8+CD57+ T cells (not recorded which) from PBMCs. The receptor set was obtained from a human donor with aplastic anemia.

The chain uses TRBV5-4 and TRBJ2-5; 10 bases fit TRBD2. This CDR3 contains 15 residues. Germline V gene data show CDR1 as SGHNT and CDR2 as YYREEE (reference sequence). After removal of 1 base from V and 5 bases from J, the junction contained 5 bases not matched to a gene. CDR3 in DNA: TGTGCCAGCAGCTTGATTCTAGCGGGGGTGGAGACCCAGTACTTC. Protein product: CASSLILAGVETQYF.

This clonotype was counted at least ten times. This sequence joins TRBV12-3 or TRBV12-4 and TRBJ2-3; 8 bases line up with TRBD2. V lost 5 bases, J lost 1 base, and 5 bases stayed unmatched. This CDR3 is built from 15 residues. The CDR3 DNA is TGTGCCAGCAGTCCGGGACTAGACCGCACAGATACGCAGTATTTT. Translated, it gives CASSPGLDRTDTQYF.

This clonotype was picked up one time. V usage is TRBV10-3 and J usage is TRBJ1-2; D not resolved. This CDR3 has 13 residues. Trimming cost V 5 bases and J 12 bases, with 19 bases left between them. Looked up from germline, CDR1 is ENHRY and CDR2 is SYGVKD. The CDR3 region is CAISLGEGNGHTF. The CDR3 DNA sequence: TGTGCCATCAGTCTCGGGGAAGGGAATGGTCACACCTTC.

In this sample, this clonotype turned up once. V gene TRBV7-2 combines with J gene TRBJ1-6; D not resolved. V lost 5 bases and J 10 bases, leaving 12 bases between the germline ends. The germline V gene encodes CDR1 SGHTA and CDR2 FQGNSA. The CDR3 sequence is 13 residues long. DNA of the CDR3: TGTGCCAGCAGCCCCGTCAGGCTCTCACCCCTCCACTTT. Translating it yields CASSPVRLSPLHF. Filled out from reference TRBV7-2 and TRBJ1-6, the complete variable domain reads GAGVSQSPSNKVTEKGKDVELRCDPISGHTALYWYRQSLGQGLEFLIYFQGNSAPDKSGLPSDRFSAERTGGSVSTLTIQRTQQEDSAVYLCASSPVRLSPLHFGNGTRLTVT.

V and J are TRBV6-2 or TRBV6-3 and TRBJ1-1; 7 positions agree with TRBD1. With V trimmed by 2 bases and J by 8 bases, 8 bases remained unmatched. The CDR3 runs 14 residues. The V gene's germline CDR1 is MNHEY and CDR2 SVGEGT. For the CDR3, the DNA is TGTGCCAGCAGTTACGAGACAGGGCGAGGGGAAGCTTTCTTT. It yields the protein CASSYETGRGEAFF.

This clonotype has at least ten counts. This chain links TRBV6-1 with TRBJ1-2; maybe TRBD1 (6 bases). This CDR3 spans 14 amino acids. V lost 2 bases to trimming and J lost 8 bases, with 15 bases between them. Germline V gene sequence: CDR1 MNHNS, CDR2 SASEGT. CDR3 amino acids: CASSEIPGGRGYTF. The CDR3 DNA follows: TGTGCCAGCAGTGAAATACCGGGGGGGCGAGGCTACACCTTC.

Note on this clonotype: Since a much larger clone is just one base distant, this may be a read error. The CDR3 here is CASSDAGNPTNEKLLF. The CDR3 bases are TGTGCCAGCAGCGACGCAGGGAACCCCACTAATGAAAAACTGCTTTTT. The chain recombines TRBV6-1 with TRBJ1-4, with a weak D call TRBD1 (5 bases). This CDR3 comprises 16 residues. The V gene's germline CDR1 is MNHNS and CDR2 SASEGT.

This rearrangement joins TRBV5-1 to TRBJ2-7; possibly TRBD1 for D (5 bases). The CDR3 has 17 residues. V was cut by 4 bases and J by 0 bases, with 20 bases left in between. CDR1 is SGHRS, CDR2 YFSETQ, per germline. The CDR3, as DNA: TGCGCCAGCAGCGGCAGACAGCGTTCTCATAGCTCCTACGAGCAGTACTTC. It specifies CASSGRQRSHSSYEQYF.

As regards this clonotype: A much larger clonotype is one base distant, so this may be a read error. In DNA form, the CDR3 reads TGTGCCAGCAGCTTGAGGCCAGCGGGGGGTACCTACAATGAGCAGTTCTTC. Translation: CASSLRPAGGTYNEQFF. The J gene is TRBJ2-1, the V gene TRBV5-4, with 9 bases aligning to TRBD2. J was trimmed by 2 bases and V by 1 base; bases with no gene match: 7. CDR1 SGHNT and CDR2 YYREEE come from the germline V gene (reference sequence). The CDR3 loop spans 17 amino acids. Complete variable domain (other parts from reference TRBV5-4 and TRBJ2-1): ETGVTQSPTHLIKTRGQQVTLRCSSQSGHNTVSWYQQALGQGPQFIFQYYREEENGRGNFPPRFSGLQFPNYSSELNVNALELDDSALYLCASSLRPAGGTYNEQFFGPGTRLTVL.

The chain carries TRBV10-3 and TRBJ2-1; TRBD2 matches 15 bases. Germline loops: CDR1 ENHRY, CDR2 SYGVKD. The V and J ends lost 6 bases and 4 bases, in that order; junction bases with no gene match: 4. The CDR3 is made up of 16 amino acids. Written as DNA, the CDR3 is TGTGCCATCAGGACAGGGACTAGCGGGAGGTACAATGAGCAGTTCTTC. Its translation is CAIRTGTSGRYNEQFF.

The table lists this clonotype with a count of one. V usage is TRBV11-2 and J usage is TRBJ2-6; no firm D call. This CDR3 is 12 amino acids long. The ends were cut back, 10 bases at V and 8 bases at J, with 12 bases in the middle. Germline V gene lookup returns CDR1 SGHAT and CDR2 FQNNGV. Here the CDR3 reads CATAQVTNVLTF. The CDR3 DNA sequence: TGTGCCACCGCCCAGGTTACCAACGTCCTGACTTTC.

J is TRBJ1-1 and V is TRBV19; tentatively, D is TRBD1 (6 bases). The CDR3 is 14 residues long. The V end was cut by 5 bases, the J end by 2 bases, with 12 bases between. Germline loops: CDR1 LNHDA, CDR2 SQIVND (reference sequence). The CDR3 here is CASSSRGGNTEAFF. Here the CDR3 DNA reads TGTGCCAGTAGTTCTAGGGGGGGTAACACTGAAGCTTTCTTT.

This sequence joins TRBV2 and TRBJ2-7; TRBD1 matches at 11 bases. The CDR3 is 14 residues long. V lost 6 bases and J lost 6; bases outside the gene matches: 7. Germline loops: CDR1 SNHLY, CDR2 FYNNEI. CDR3 residues: CASSTPGQGGEQYF. CDR3 coding DNA: TGTGCCAGCAGCACCCCGGGACAGGGGGGCGAGCAGTACTTC.

This clonotype has a handful of counts. The CDR3 coding sequence is TGTGCCATCAGTGAGGGGAGGGAGCAGTACTTC. Encoded protein: CAISEGREQYF. The J gene is TRBJ2-7, the V gene TRBV10-3; D might be TRBD2 (6 bases). V shed 2 bases and J shed 7 bases, with 6 bases lying between them. The CDR3 extends over 11 amino acids. The germline gives CDR1 ENHRY, CDR2 SYGVKD.

This chain joins TRBV29-1 and TRBJ2-5; no clear D gene. CDR1 and CDR2 from the germline V gene are SQVTM and ANQGSEA. This CDR3 region has 14 residues. Trimming removed 7 bases at V and 0 bases at J, with 15 bases between. The CDR3 region has the DNA TGCAGCGCCCAATCCATATTTAACCAAGAGACCCAGTACTTC. This sequence encodes CSAQSIFNQETQYF.

The chain combines TRBV10-3 with TRBJ2-1; tentatively, D is TRBD2 (6 bases). Trimming cost V 0 bases and J 6 bases, with 12 bases left between them. Germline V gene sequence: CDR1 ENHRY, CDR2 SYGVKD. CDR3 length: 15 residues. The CDR3 here is CAISESIGTFNEQFF. CDR3 DNA sequence: TGTGCCATCAGTGAGTCGATAGGGACTTTCAATGAGCAGTTCTTC.

This clonotype was detected many times. The gene calls are TRBV29-1 and TRBJ2-7; the match to TRBD1 covers 8 bases. The germline CDR1 and CDR2 sequences are SQVTM and ANQGSEA. This CDR3 has 14 residues. J gave up 1 base and V 4 bases, and 6 bases lay outside the gene matches. In DNA, the CDR3 is TGCAGCGTTGTTGACAGGGGTTCGTCCTACGAGCAGTACTTC. This translates into CSVVDRGSSYEQYF.

The V call is TRBV25-1, the J call TRBJ1-1, with a possible D match to TRBD1 (5 bases). Germline CDR1 reads MGHDK; CDR2 reads SYGVNS. This CDR3 spans 12 amino acids. V lost 7 bases, J lost 3 bases, and 9 bases lay in between. For the CDR3, the DNA is TGTGCCAGCAAGGGGACTTACACTGAAGCTTTCTTT. The encoded protein is CASKGTYTEAFF.

This clonotype was observed at least ten times. The rearrangement uses TRBV30 and TRBJ2-7; D is uncertain. Germline V gives CDR1 GTSNPN, CDR2 SVGIG (reference sequence). The ends were cut back, 6 bases at V and 0 bases at J, with 6 bases in the middle. The CDR3 runs to 11 residues. The CDR3 loop reads CACGASYEQYF. CDR3 sequence (DNA): TGTGCCTGCGGAGCCTCCTACGAGCAGTACTTC.

The rearrangement joins TRBV15 to TRBJ1-1, with D possibly being TRBD1 (6 bases). Trimming removed 4 bases from V and 6 bases from J, with 18 bases in between. The CDR3 is made up of 15 amino acids. Germline loops: CDR1 LNHNV, CDR2 YYDKDF (reference sequence). The CDR3, as DNA: TGTGCCACCAGCATGGGGCTGGGGGGGCGGGCTGAAGCTTTCTTT. This encodes CATSMGLGGRAEAFF.

The V and J genes are TRBV15 and TRBJ1-2; a possible D gene is TRBD1 (6 bases). CDR3 length equals 14 residues. In germline, CDR1 is LNHNV, CDR2 YYDKDF (reference sequence). V lost 0 bases and J lost 5, with 10 bases in between. CDR3 in amino acids: CATSRDAGAYGYTF. The DNA of the CDR3 is TGTGCCACCAGCAGAGATGCAGGGGCGTATGGCTACACCTTC.

This clonotype was recorded a few times. V is TRBV19 and J is TRBJ1-1; weak D call: TRBD1 (5 bases). Germline V CDR1 and CDR2: LNHDA, SQIVND (reference sequence). The CDR3 contains 11 residues. Trimming shortened V by 7 bases and J by 5 bases, and 8 bases separated the two germline ends. The CDR3 coding sequence is TGTGCCAGTACCAGGGATACTGAAGCTTTCTTT. Translation: CASTRDTEAFF.

This clonotype was counted at least ten times. The V gene is TRBV5-1, the J gene TRBJ2-3; no firm D call. V lost 3 bases and J 0 bases, leaving 11 bases between the germline ends. Germline CDR1 and CDR2: SGHRS and YFSETQ. The CDR3 is 15 amino acids. The CDR3 loop reads CASSSQVPSTDTQYF. CDR3 nucleotides: TGCGCCAGCAGCTCCCAGGTCCCTAGCACAGATACGCAGTATTTT. The full variable domain, its missing parts supplied by reference TRBV5-1 and TRBJ2-3, is KAGVTQTPRYLIKTRGQQVTLSCSPISGHRSVSWYQQTPGQGLQFLFEYFSETQRNKGNFPGRFSGRQFSNSRSEMNVSTLELGDSALYLCASSSQVPSTDTQYFGPGTRLTVL.

Many counts were recorded for this clonotype. This chain uses TRBV7-2 with TRBJ1-2; 7 positions agree with TRBD1. CDR1 and CDR2 (germline): SGHTA, FQGNSA. The CDR3 extends over 15 amino acids. V was pared by 5 bases and J by 7 bases, with 13 bases of the junction left unmatched. CDR3 sequence: CASSPPGRGRSGYTF. Here the CDR3 DNA reads TGTGCCAGCAGCCCGCCGGGGAGGGGGCGGAGTGGCTACACCTTC.

As for this clonotype: This could be a read error, since a much larger clone is one nucleotide away. The chain has TRBV20-1 and TRBJ2-1; TRBD1 matches 7 bases. V lost 3 bases to trimming and J lost 2 bases; unmatched junction nucleotides: 7. The CDR3 is 15 residues long. Germline V gives CDR1 DFQATT, CDR2 SNEGSKA (reference sequence). As DNA, the CDR3 is TGCAGTGCTAGCGACGTACAGGGGACCTACAATGAGCAGTTCTTC. It codes for CSASDVQGTYNEQFF.

This rearrangement joins TRBV24-1 to TRBJ1-5; D not certain. Per the germline V gene, CDR1 is KGHDR and CDR2 is SFDVKD. Trimming took off 2 bases at V and 8 bases at J, with 15 bases between the two ends. CDR3 length: 15 residues. As DNA, the CDR3 is TGTGCCACCAGTGATTCTAGGACCGCGGTTGAGCCCCAGCATTTT. It yields the protein CATSDSRTAVEPQHF.